Following are 19 T cell receptor beta chains from one sample sequenced in a study of T cells in Graves' hyperthyroidism and ophthalmopathy. RNA transcripts provided the source from which TCR beta CDR3 regions were amplified. First-round RT-PCR targeting the TCR CDR3 was performed with the HTBI primer set. TCRdb re-derived calls from the multiplex PCR reads in MiXCR, one entry per CDR3 protein. The data hold approximately 600,000 distinct CDR3 sequences, with roughly 20% observed a single time. Input material: blood. Source of these receptors: a man in his thirties or forties with Graves' ophthalmopathy.

The chain uses TRBV20-1 and TRBJ2-3; D is unresolved. Trimming cost V 3 bases and J 12 bases, with 10 bases left between them. This CDR3 contains 10 residues. Germline values: CDR1 DFQATT, CDR2 SNEGSKA (reference sequence). The CDR3 is CSASPSYQYF. CDR3 nucleotide sequence: TGCAGTGCTAGTCCCAGCTACCAGTATTTT.

The chain joins TRBV5-1 to TRBJ2-5; 10 bases match TRBD1. Germline V CDR1 and CDR2: SGHRS, YFSETQ. There are 15 residues in the CDR3. J was trimmed by 4 bases and V by 4 bases; bases with no gene match: 7. The CDR3 bases are TGCGCCAGCAGCACCGGACAGGGGGGTATAGAGACCCAGTACTTC. The encoded protein is CASSTGQGGIETQYF. Filled out from reference TRBV5-1 and TRBJ2-5, the complete variable domain reads KAGVTQTPRYLIKTRGQQVTLSCSPISGHRSVSWYQQTPGQGLQFLFEYFSETQRNKGNFPGRFSGRQFSNSRSEMNVSTLELGDSALYLCASSTGQGGIETQYFGPGTRLLVL.

For this clonotype: This sequence may be a read error, since a much larger clone differs from it by one base. The chain couples TRBV28 to TRBJ1-2; D is ambiguous. Germline V lookup: CDR1 MDHEN, CDR2 SYDVKM. This CDR3 spans 15 amino acids. V was shortened by 5 bases and J by 7 bases, with 20 bases between the two germline ends. CDR3 DNA sequence: TGTGCCAGCAGTACCCACGGGCCACGCCGCACTGGCTACACCTTC. Translating gives CASSTHGPRRTGYTF.

The rearrangement uses TRBV7-2 and TRBJ2-3; TRBD2 is a possible D gene (5 bases). The germline CDR1 and CDR2 sequences are SGHTA and FQGNSA. V was clipped by 3 bases and J by 4 bases, with 11 bases between them. The CDR3 spans 14 residues. CDR3 in amino acids: CASSFEGVADTQYF. The DNA of the CDR3 is TGTGCCAGCAGCTTCGAGGGAGTTGCAGATACGCAGTATTTT.

The chain has TRBV27 and TRBJ2-7; D is ambiguous. Germline CDR1 and CDR2: MNHEY and SMNVEV (reference sequence). The V end was cut by 3 bases, the J end by 4 bases, with 13 bases between. CDR3 length: 14 residues. CDR3 coding DNA: TGTGCCAGCAGTTTTATTCCTTTTGGTTACGAGCAGTACTTC. This sequence encodes CASSFIPFGYEQYF.

The count of this clonotype is one. The rearrangement joins TRBV19 to TRBJ1-1; D is uncertain. The germline V gene encodes CDR1 LNHDA and CDR2 SQIVND (reference sequence). Trimming removed 0 bases from V and 1 base from J, with 6 bases in between. The CDR3 is made up of 14 amino acids. DNA for the CDR3: TGTGCCAGTAGTATAGAGGGGAGGAACACTGAAGCTTTCTTT. Its protein is CASSIEGRNTEAFF.

The V call is TRBV18, the J call TRBJ1-1, with a possible D match to TRBD1 (5 bases). Germline CDR1 KGHSH, CDR2 LQKENI. Trimming cost V 3 bases and J 1 base, with 24 bases left between them. This CDR3 comprises 19 residues. The CDR3: CASSPRRDPFTGANTEAFF. Written as DNA, the CDR3 is TGTGCCAGCTCACCCCGGAGGGACCCGTTCACAGGCGCGAACACTGAAGCTTTCTTT. Full variable domain (rest looked up from reference TRBV18 and TRBJ1-1): NAGVMQNPRHLVRRRGQEARLRCSPMKGHSHVYWYRQLPEEGLKFMVYLQKENIIDESGMPKERFSAEFPKEGPSILRIQQVVRGDSAAYFCASSPRRDPFTGANTEAFFGQGTRLTVV.

This clonotype is a singleton in its sample. The chain is built from TRBV24-1 and TRBJ2-5; the D call may be TRBD1 or TRBD2 (6 bases each). The CDR3 runs 15 residues. Between the trimmed V and J ends, which lost 3 bases and 5 bases, there was a span of 15 bases. In germline, CDR1 is KGHDR, CDR2 SFDVKD. CDR3 DNA: TGTGCCACCAGTGATAGGGGGGATGTCCCTGAGACCCAGTACTTC. This encodes CATSDRGDVPETQYF.

This clonotype has just a few counts. The chain combines TRBV10-3 with TRBJ2-5, with 12 bases aligning to TRBD2. CDR1 ENHRY and CDR2 SYGVKD come from the germline V gene. This CDR3 is built from 15 residues. Unmatched junction bases numbered 6, after V lost 8 bases and J lost 2 bases. The CDR3 reads CAIGRTSGVQETQYF. The CDR3, as DNA: TGTGCCATCGGCCGGACTAGCGGGGTTCAAGAGACCCAGTACTTC.

The chain joins TRBV7-2 to TRBJ2-1; 7 bases match TRBD1. V was clipped by 1 base and J by 15 bases; unmatched bases: 9. The CDR3 totals 13 residues. Germline CDR1 and CDR2: SGHTA and FQGNSA. In DNA, the CDR3 is TGTGCCAGCAGCTTAGTTGGGGACAGTCTCACGTTCTTC. The encoded protein is CASSLVGDSLTFF.

This clonotype was counted ten times or more. The chain links TRBV29-1 to TRBJ2-7; 9 nucleotides line up with TRBD2. V was pared by 7 bases and J by 3 bases, with 7 bases of the junction left unmatched. CDR1 and CDR2 from the germline V gene are SQVTM and ANQGSEA. CDR3 length: 13 amino acids. Here the CDR3 DNA reads TGCAGCGCCGCCGGGACTAGCAGCTACGAGCAGTACTTC. It encodes CSAAGTSSYEQYF.

This clonotype was counted many times. CDR3 amino acids: CASSLTSGRALDEQFF. The CDR3 bases are TGTGCCAGCAGCTTAACCAGCGGGAGGGCCTTGGATGAGCAGTTCTTC. The chain carries TRBV11-1 and TRBJ2-1; TRBD2 aligns across 10 bases. Per germline, CDR1 SGHAT and CDR2 FQDESV (reference sequence). With V trimmed by 2 bases and J by 8 bases, 9 bases remained unmatched. CDR3 length equals 16 residues.

This clonotype was observed at least ten times. The chain couples TRBV12-3 or TRBV12-4 to TRBJ1-2; D not resolved. The germline V and J ends were trimmed by 5 bases and 3 bases, with 7 bases remaining between them. The CDR3 covers 12 residues. In DNA, the CDR3 is TGTGCCAGCAGTCGCTCGGACTATGGCTACACCTTC. Translated: CASSRSDYGYTF.

This clonotype was detected many times. This chain uses TRBV28 with TRBJ2-2; D is perhaps TRBD2 (6 bases). V lost 7 bases and J lost 1, with 13 bases in between. The CDR3 covers 15 residues. Germline V lookup: CDR1 MDHEN, CDR2 SYDVKM. For the CDR3, the DNA is TGTGCCAGCACCCCGTCCGGGAGGAACACCGGGGAGCTGTTTTTT. Its protein product is CASTPSGRNTGELFF.

Only a few counts were recorded for this clonotype. The rearrangement links TRBV29-1 to TRBJ1-1, with a tentative D call TRBD1 (6 bases). This CDR3 has 11 residues. The V gene lost 5 bases and the J gene lost 5 bases, with 9 bases spanning the gap. The V gene's germline CDR1 is SQVTM and CDR2 ANQGSEA. CDR3 in amino acids: CSVPGVTEAFF. CDR3 nucleotides: TGCAGCGTTCCAGGGGTTACTGAAGCTTTCTTT.

This clonotype was counted many times. The J gene is TRBJ2-3, the V gene TRBV28, with TRBD2 as a possible D gene (6 bases). Per germline, CDR1 MDHEN and CDR2 SYDVKM. V was cut by 6 bases and J by 4 bases, with 17 bases left in between. The CDR3 has 15 residues. The CDR3 nucleotides read TGTGCCAGCAGGAAAGCGGGTGGCTTATCAGATACGCAGTATTTT. This encodes CASRKAGGLSDTQYF.

This clonotype was seen many times. The V and J genes are TRBV12-3 or TRBV12-4 and TRBJ1-2; TRBD1 matches 8 bases. With V trimmed by 4 bases and J by 2 bases, 6 bases remained unmatched. There are 15 residues in the CDR3. CDR3 sequence (DNA): TGTGCCAGCAGTTCCCAGGGGGCGCAAAACTATGGCTACACCTTC. It encodes CASSSQGAQNYGYTF.

The V and J genes are TRBV3-1 and TRBJ1-5; no reliable D call. Germline loops: CDR1 LGHDT, CDR2 YNNKEL (reference sequence). The CDR3 extends over 13 amino acids. V gave up 0 bases and J gave up 7 bases, with 7 bases separating them. As DNA, the CDR3 is TGTGCCAGCAGCCAAGATTCCCAACAGCCCCAGCATTTT. This sequence encodes CASSQDSQQPQHF.

This clonotype came up a few times. The chain has TRBV13 and TRBJ2-7, with D possibly TRBD2 on 6 matching bases. Trimming left V 4 bases short and J 1 base short, with 11 bases between. The CDR3 consists of 14 residues. Germline V CDR1 and CDR2: PRHDT, FYEKMQ (reference sequence). The CDR3 coding sequence is TGTGCCAGCAGCTCAGCGGGCGTATCCTACGAGCAGTACTTC. Its protein is CASSSAGVSYEQYF.